This T cell receptor (beta chain) came from a study of spatial heterogeneity in lung cancer. Across the study: The donor group consisted of roughly 76 patients who had untreated, early-stage non-small cell lung cancer.

TCR cDNA molecules each had a unique molecular identifier. One entry per CDR3 protein results from TCRdb running MiXCR on the 5' RACE reads. Of 110,000 or so distinct CDR3 sequences detected, 10% to 14% appear once; the ten largest clones hold less than 25%. The time point here: blood at routine non-recurrence follow-up after resection. Frozen PBMC, nontumor lung or tumor provided whole RNA, which was sequenced unsorted. V was pared by 4 bases and J by 0 bases, with 7 bases of the junction left unmatched. The CDR3 contains 17 residues. The germline V gene encodes CDR1 SEHNR and CDR2 FQNEAQ (reference sequence).

The TCR comes from a female donor with early-stage non-small cell lung cancer. This specimen consisted of PBMCs, obtained at follow-up. The rearrangement uses TRBV7-9 and TRBJ2-1; 9 bases line up with TRBD1. The CDR3: CASSSDRGISSYNEQFF. In DNA form, the CDR3 reads TGTGCCAGCAGCTCGGACAGGGGCATCAGCTCCTACAATGAGCAGTTCTTC.